These T cell receptor beta chains were read from a single sample in a study of PD-L1 blockade in urothelial cancer. Clones were sequenced by immunoSEQ multiplex PCR, and TCRdb holds only the in-frame ones, with some missing. Of 55,000 to 80,000 clones listed, about four fifths were seen once; the top ten hold 3.2%. This specimen consisted of PBMCs, obtained around atezolizumab (anti-PD-L1) treatment. Source of these receptors: a man aged 65-85 years with urothelial cancer. Each CDR3 is given with its conserved first and last residue. D genes are given only for firm matches. For some rows the clone size is stated as once, few or many, or as a class when expanded; others skip it.

D: TRBD2
V: TRBV5-4
J: TRBJ2-7
size: few
DNA: TGTGCCAGCAGCTTGGCTAGCGGGAGTGGGACCTACGAGCAGTACTTC
CDR3: CASSLASGSGTYEQYF

D: TRBD1
V: TRBV5-4
J: TRBJ2-7
size: once
DNA: TGTGCCAGCAGCCCTAGGCCGGGACAGGGGTACGAGCAGTACTTC
CDR3: CASSPRPGQGYEQYF

D: NA
V: TRBV21-1
J: TRBJ2-6
size: NA
DNA: TGTGCCAGCAGCACAGGAGGGGTGAGGGCCAACGTCCTGACTTTC
CDR3: CASSTGGVRANVLTF

D: NA
V: TRBV11-2
J: TRBJ1-3
size: NA
DNA: TGTGCCAGCAGCTTCCCCTCTCTCTCTGGAAACACCATATATTTT
CDR3: CASSFPSLSGNTIYF

D: TRBD1
V: TRBV19
J: TRBJ1-1
size: NA
DNA: TGTGCCAGTAGTCCTCGACAGGGAACGACTGAAGCTTTCTTT
CDR3: CASSPRQGTTEAFF

D: NA
V: TRBV5-1
J: TRBJ1-1
size: NA
DNA: TGCGCCAGCAGCTTGTTATTCAACGGGATAAGAAGGGCGAACACTGAAGCTTTCTTT
CDR3: CASSLLFNGIRRANTEAFF

D: NA
V: TRBV28
J: TRBJ2-2
size: once
DNA: TGTGCCAGCAGTCCCCGCGGCGTTTCGGCTACCGGGGAGCTGTTTTTT
CDR3: CASSPRGVSATGELFF

D: TRBD1
V: TRBV4-2
J: TRBJ2-2
size: NA
DNA: TGTGCCAGCAGCCGAGATCGGCTCTCCGGGACAGGGATCGACGGGGAGCTGTTTTTT
CDR3: CASSRDRLSGTGIDGELFF

D: NA
V: TRBV11-2
J: TRBJ2-4
size: few
DNA: TGTGCCAGCAGCATCGTTGCGGGTAAAAACATTCAGTACTTC
CDR3: CASSIVAGKNIQYF

D: TRBD1
V: TRBV7-2
J: TRBJ1-5
size: few
DNA: TGTGCCAGCAGCCCGACAGGGTGGCATCAGCCCCAGCATTTT
CDR3: CASSPTGWHQPQHF

D: NA
V: TRBV9
J: TRBJ2-2
size: NA
DNA: TGTGCCAGCAGCGTCGGACAGAGACAGGAATTTACCGGGGAGCTGTTTTTT
CDR3: CASSVGQRQEFTGELFF

D: TRBD2
V: TRBV2
J: TRBJ2-2
size: few
DNA: TGTGCCAGCATGGGAGGACTAGCGGGAGGGAACACCGGGGAGCTGTTTTTT
CDR3: CASMGGLAGGNTGELFF

D: NA
V: TRBV15
J: TRBJ2-1
size: few
DNA: TGTGCCACCAGCAGACCATCGGGGGTCGGGGCAGGGAAGCAGTTCTTC
CDR3: CATSRPSGVGAGKQFF

D: TRBD2
V: TRBV5-1
J: TRBJ2-1
size: NA
DNA: TGCGCCAGCAGCTTGGCGTCTAGCGGGAGGTCTTCCAATGAGCAGTTCTTC
CDR3: CASSLASSGRSSNEQFF

D: NA
V: TRBV6-6
J: TRBJ2-7
size: NA
DNA: TGTGCCAGCAGTTATAACGGCGGAGGGGAGCAGTACTTC
CDR3: CASSYNGGGEQYF

D: TRBD1
V: TRBV6-1
J: TRBJ2-7
size: NA
DNA: TGTGCCAGCAGACTGGACAGGGTTTCCTCCTACGAGCAGTACTTC
CDR3: CASRLDRVSSYEQYF

D: TRBD1
V: TRBV6-6
J: TRBJ1-2
size: NA
DNA: TGTGCCAGCGGACAGGGAGGCTATGGCTACACCTTC
CDR3: CASGQGGYGYTF

D: TRBD2
V: TRBV12-5
J: TRBJ2-1
size: NA
DNA: TGTGCTAGTGCGGTTAGCGGGTCCTACAATGAGCAGTTCTTC
CDR3: CASAVSGSYNEQFF

D: TRBD1
V: TRBV5-1
J: TRBJ1-5
size: few
DNA: TGCGCCAGCAGAGGTGGGACAGGGGAAATGGAGCCCCAGCATTTT
CDR3: CASRGGTGEMEPQHF

D: NA
V: TRBV2
J: TRBJ1-1
size: NA
DNA: TGTGCCAGCAGGGGGGACTTGAACACTGAAGCTTTCTTT
CDR3: CASRGDLNTEAFF

D: NA
V: TRBV28
J: TRBJ1-1
size: NA
DNA: TGTGCCAGCAGAGCCATGAACACTGAAGCTTTCTTT
CDR3: CASRAMNTEAFF

D: TRBD1
V: TRBV2
J: TRBJ2-7
size: NA
DNA: TGTGCCAACGGACAGGGTTCGAACTACGAGCAGTACTTC
CDR3: CANGQGSNYEQYF

D: TRBD1
V: TRBV5-1
J: TRBJ1-1
size: few
DNA: TGCGCCAGCAGCCAACAGGGGCCGAACACTGAAGCTTTCTTT
CDR3: CASSQQGPNTEAFF

D: NA
V: TRBV5-5
J: TRBJ2-3
size: NA
DNA: TGTGCCAGCAGCCCCTCAGCCCCTGGACTAACGGATACGCAGTATTTT
CDR3: CASSPSAPGLTDTQYF

D: TRBD2
V: TRBV5-1
J: TRBJ2-3
size: NA
DNA: TGCGCCAGCAGCCTAACTAGCGGGAGAAGCACAGATACGCAGTATTTT
CDR3: CASSLTSGRSTDTQYF

D: NA
V: TRBV30
J: TRBJ2-7
size: once
DNA: TGTGCCTGGAGTGTGGCCAGTTACGAGCAGTACTTC
CDR3: CAWSVASYEQYF

D: TRBD2
V: TRBV19
J: TRBJ2-1
size: NA
DNA: TGTGCCAGTAGTCCACAATTCCCTGCGGGAGGGTACTCCTACAATGAGCAGTTCTTC
CDR3: CASSPQFPAGGYSYNEQFF

D: NA
V: TRBV2
J: TRBJ2-5
size: NA
DNA: TGTGCCAGCAATTGGGGCGGTAGCCAAGAGACCCAGTACTTC
CDR3: CASNWGGSQETQYF

D: NA
V: TRBV7-9
J: TRBJ2-3
size: NA
DNA: TGTGCCAGCAGCGTTACAGGATCAGATACGCAGTATTTT
CDR3: CASSVTGSDTQYF

D: NA
V: TRBV5-1
J: TRBJ2-5
size: few
DNA: TGCGCCAGCAGGAAGACTGACTCCGGAGAGACCCAGTACTTC
CDR3: CASRKTDSGETQYF

D: TRBD1
V: TRBV19
J: TRBJ2-2
size: few
DNA: TGTGCCAGTACTGCCTGGGACAGAAACACCGGGGAGCTGTTTTTT
CDR3: CASTAWDRNTGELFF

D: TRBD1
V: TRBV2
J: TRBJ1-1
size: many
DNA: TGTGCCAGCGGAACAGGGGTGACTGAAGCTTTCTTT
CDR3: CASGTGVTEAFF

D: NA
V: TRBV7-3
J: TRBJ2-2
size: NA
DNA: TGTGCCAGCAGCTTAAGCTCGGGGGGCGGGTGGAACACCGGGGAGCTGTTTTTT
CDR3: CASSLSSGGGWNTGELFF

D: NA
V: TRBV6-1
J: TRBJ2-5
size: few
DNA: TGTGCCAGCAGTGATCTGGAGCCTCAGTACTTC
CDR3: CASSDLEPQYF

D: NA
V: TRBV7-6
J: TRBJ1-1
size: NA
DNA: TGTGCCAGCAGTTTACGGACAGCGAACACTGAAGCTTTCTTT
CDR3: CASSLRTANTEAFF